The 29 T cell receptor beta chains below all came from one sample that was sequenced in a study of T cells in Graves' hyperthyroidism and ophthalmopathy. The TCR beta CDR3 regions underwent amplification using RNA transcripts as the source. Carried out on the TCR CDR3, a first-round RT-PCR used the HTBI primer set. TCRdb re-called the multiplex PCR reads through MiXCR, storing one row per CDR3 protein. Of some 380,000 distinct CDR3 sequences listed, 13% are singletons. Specimen: blood. These receptors were collected from a man aged 25 to 40 with Graves' hyperthyroidism that later progressed to Graves' ophthalmopathy.

The rearrangement links TRBV14 to TRBJ1-2, with 8 bases aligning to TRBD1. Unmatched junction bases numbered 7, after V lost 3 bases and J lost 7 bases. The CDR3 is made up of 14 amino acids. The V gene's germline CDR1 is SGHDN and CDR2 FVKESK. The CDR3 DNA reads TGTGCCAGCAGCCACTCCGGACAGGGATCTGGCTACACCTTC. Protein sequence: CASSHSGQGSGYTF.

Only a few counts were recorded for this clonotype. The CDR3 protein is CASSGTSGGTSSYNEQFF. The CDR3 DNA sequence: TGTGCCAGCAGTGGGACTAGCGGGGGGACCAGCTCCTACAATGAGCAGTTCTTC. The rearrangement uses TRBV6-2 or TRBV6-3 and TRBJ2-1; 15 bases map to TRBD2. Germline CDR1 is MNHEY and CDR2 is SVGEGT. This CDR3 region has 18 residues. J gave up 0 bases and V 5 bases, and 5 bases lay outside the gene matches.

This clonotype was detected many times. The CDR3 coding sequence is TGTGCCAGCAGTCCGCAAGGGGAGGGGGCGAGACCTAATCAGCCCCAGCATTTT. Its protein is CASSPQGEGARPNQPQHF. V is TRBV28 and J is TRBJ1-5, with 7 bases identical to TRBD1. Germline values: CDR1 MDHEN, CDR2 SYDVKM. V was pared by 5 bases and J by 4 bases, with 17 bases of the junction left unmatched. The CDR3 sequence is 18 residues long. Complete variable domain (other parts from reference TRBV28 and TRBJ1-5): DVKVTQSSRYLVKRTGEKVFLECVQDMDHENMFWYRQDPGLGLRLIYFSYDVKMKEKGDIPEGYSVSREKKERFSLILESASTNQTSMYLCASSPQGEGARPNQPQHFGDGTRLSIL.

The chain employs TRBV11-3 and TRBJ1-3; no clear D gene. Trimming removed 3 bases at V and 4 bases at J, with 10 bases between. Germline V CDR1 and CDR2: SGHNT, YENEEA. The CDR3 length is 14 residues. The CDR3 region is CASSFRDGGNTIYF. Written as DNA, the CDR3 is TGTGCCAGCAGCTTTCGCGACGGGGGAAACACCATATATTTT. Filled out from reference TRBV11-3 and TRBJ1-3, the complete variable domain reads EAGVVQSPRYKIIEKKQPVAFWCNPISGHNTLYWYLQNLGQGPELLIRYENEEAVDDSQLPKDRFSAERLKGVDSTLKIQPAELGDSAVYLCASSFRDGGNTIYFGEGSWLTVV.

This clonotype was detected many times. V usage is TRBV28 and J usage is TRBJ1-5; TRBD1 matches 9 bases. Per germline, CDR1 MDHEN and CDR2 SYDVKM. This CDR3 has 15 residues. Trimming cost V 5 bases and J 5 bases; bases outside gene matches: 7. The CDR3 is CASSTPWDRDQPQHF. DNA of the CDR3: TGTGCCAGCAGTACCCCGTGGGACAGGGATCAGCCCCAGCATTTT.

This clonotype was picked up many times. The chain carries TRBV2 and TRBJ2-7, with D perhaps matching TRBD2 (6 bases). CDR1 SNHLY and CDR2 FYNNEI come from the germline V gene. Trimming took 5 bases from V and 4 from J, leaving 15 bases between them. The CDR3 consists of 14 residues. The DNA of the CDR3 is TGTGCCAGCAGTAGCTCCGGGGGATTTTACGAGCAGTACTTC. Protein product: CASSSSGGFYEQYF.

This clonotype was counted ten times or more. The chain is built from TRBV12-3 or TRBV12-4 and TRBJ2-7; weak D call: TRBD1 (6 bases). Trimming left V 1 base short and J 3 bases short, with 7 bases between. The CDR3 sequence is 13 residues long. CDR3 region: CASSLEQGYEQYF. The CDR3 DNA reads as TGTGCCAGCAGTTTAGAACAGGGCTACGAGCAGTACTTC.

This clonotype was counted only a few times. The V and J genes are TRBV6-2 or TRBV6-3 and TRBJ2-1; D might be TRBD2 (5 bases). V was cut by 7 bases and J by 8 bases, with 18 bases left in between. This CDR3 is built from 14 residues. Germline lookup yields CDR1 MNHEY and CDR2 SVGEGT. The CDR3 here is CASILDTGIHEQFF. Written as DNA, the CDR3 is TGTGCCAGCATCCTAGATACGGGGATCCATGAGCAGTTCTTC.

Many counts were recorded for this clonotype. The chain uses TRBV5-4 and TRBJ1-1; D perhaps matches TRBD1 (5 bases). CDR3 length: 15 amino acids. Trimming shortened V by 0 bases and J by 10 bases, and 19 bases separated the two germline ends. Per germline, CDR1 SGHNT and CDR2 YYREEE (reference sequence). CDR3 region: CASSLGARGGFGAFF. As DNA, the CDR3 is TGTGCCAGCAGCTTGGGGGCCCGGGGGGGATTCGGAGCTTTCTTT.

This clonotype appeared a few times. The J gene is TRBJ1-2, the V gene TRBV11-2; possible D gene TRBD1, 5 bases. Trimming took 6 bases from V and 3 from J, leaving 20 bases between them. Germline CDR1 is SGHAT and CDR2 is FQNNGV. This CDR3 comprises 16 residues. The CDR3 protein is CASRKRSPGRDYGYTF. The CDR3 DNA follows: TGTGCCAGCAGAAAAAGGTCACCGGGACGGGACTATGGCTACACCTTC.

In regard to this clonotype: A much larger clone differs by one base, so this may be a read error. This sequence joins TRBV6-5 and TRBJ2-3; no reliable D call. The V end was cut by 2 bases, the J end by 0 bases, with 9 bases between. This CDR3 is built from 15 residues. The germline gives CDR1 MNHEY, CDR2 SVGAGI. The CDR3: CASSYGATSTDTQYF. CDR3 DNA: TGTGCCAGCAGTTACGGCGCTACTAGCACAGATACGCAGTATTTT.

This chain connects TRBV25-1 to TRBJ2-1; 8 nucleotides match TRBD1. The CDR3 length is 18 residues. V lost 6 bases to trimming and J lost 4 bases; unmatched junction nucleotides: 17. The germline CDR1 and CDR2 sequences are MGHDK and SYGVNS. In nucleotides, the CDR3 is TGTGCCAGCAGCGGACCCCGGACAGGGTCCCCTACATACAATGAGCAGTTCTTC. Translating gives CASSGPRTGSPTYNEQFF.

This clonotype was seen many times. The CDR3 DNA is TGTGCCAGCAGCTTTGCAGGGAGCAAGCCAGATACGCAGTATTTT. This translates into CASSFAGSKPDTQYF. The chain employs TRBV7-9 and TRBJ2-3, with D perhaps assigned TRBD1 or TRBD2 (5 bases each). The V end lost 3 bases, the J end lost 4 bases, and 14 bases lay between the germline ends. The CDR3 spans 15 residues. Germline V gene sequence: CDR1 SEHNR, CDR2 FQNEAQ (reference sequence).

This chain links TRBV5-1 with TRBJ2-3, with D perhaps TRBD2 (5 bases). The V end lost 4 bases, the J end lost 0 bases, and 9 bases lay between the germline ends. The CDR3 consists of 14 residues. The germline V gene has CDR1 SGHRS and CDR2 YFSETQ. DNA of the CDR3: TGCGCCAGCAGCCTAGCACAGAGCACAGATACGCAGTATTTT. Protein: CASSLAQSTDTQYF.

This clonotype was seen at least ten times. The V and J genes are TRBV28 and TRBJ1-1; 8 bases are a match to TRBD1. The CDR3 contains 14 residues. Germline assignment: CDR1 MDHEN and CDR2 SYDVKM. The trim removed 6 bases at V and 4 bases at J, leaving 7 bases unmatched. This CDR3 is CASRRTTGGTEAFF. The CDR3, as DNA: TGTGCCAGCAGGAGGACCACAGGGGGCACTGAAGCTTTCTTT.

The chain is built from TRBV19 and TRBJ1-3; D gene ambiguous. The CDR3 loop spans 16 amino acids. V dropped 4 bases and J dropped 0 bases, with 13 bases sitting between them. CDR1 LNHDA and CDR2 SQIVND come from the germline V gene (reference sequence). The CDR3 protein is CASSTRTSYSGNTIYF. The DNA of the CDR3 is TGTGCCAGTAGTACGCGGACGTCTTACTCTGGAAACACCATATATTTT.

There are a few counts of this clonotype. The rearrangement links TRBV9 to TRBJ1-6, with D unclear. From germline, CDR1 is SGDLS and CDR2 YYNGEE. The CDR3 loop spans 13 amino acids. Trimming shortened V by 7 bases and J by 8 bases, and 13 bases separated the two germline ends. CDR3 DNA sequence: TGTGCCAGCTCAGATTTGGCGGATTCACCCCTCCACTTT. Translating gives CASSDLADSPLHF. Full variable domain (outside the CDR3, taken from reference TRBV9 and TRBJ1-6): DSGVTQTPKHLITATGQRVTLRCSPRSGDLSVYWYQQSLDQGLQFLIQYYNGEERAKGNILERFSAQQFPDLHSELNLSSLELGDSALYFCASSDLADSPLHFGNGTRLTVT.

This clonotype was observed a few times. The CDR3 region is CSATGLVSYNEQFF. The CDR3 nucleotides read TGCAGTGCTACTGGTCTAGTCTCCTACAATGAGCAGTTCTTC. This chain uses TRBV20-1 with TRBJ2-1; D remains unclear. Germline V gene data show CDR1 as DFQATT and CDR2 as SNEGSKA (reference sequence). The CDR3 runs to 14 residues. V lost 4 bases to trimming and J lost 0 bases, with 10 bases between them.

This clonotype was counted only a few times. The chain couples TRBV4-2 to TRBJ2-7; D not certain. Germline V CDR1 and CDR2: LGHNA, YNFKEQ. The CDR3 loop spans 13 amino acids. V was pared by 0 bases and J by 4 bases, with 7 bases between. CDR3 sequence (DNA): TGTGCCAGCAGCCAAGAAGGAAAATACGAGCAGTACTTC. This gives the protein CASSQEGKYEQYF.

This clonotype showed up many times. The chain recombines TRBV30 with TRBJ1-4; 7 nucleotides agree with TRBD1. The V gene end was trimmed by 4 bases and the J gene end by 4 bases; junction bases not matched to a gene: 6. The CDR3 loop spans 14 amino acids. Germline CDR1 is GTSNPN and CDR2 is SVGIG (reference sequence). The CDR3 sequence is CAWTGGQINEKLFF. In DNA, the CDR3 is TGTGCCTGGACGGGGGGACAGATTAATGAAAAACTGTTTTTT. Full variable domain (remainder filled in from reference TRBV30 and TRBJ1-4): SQTIHQWPATLVQPVGSPLSLECTVEGTSNPNLYWYRQAAGRGLQLLFYSVGIGQISSEVPQNLSASRPQDRQFILSSKKLLLSDSGFYLCAWTGGQINEKLFFGSGTQLSVL.

This clonotype came up a few times. The chain couples TRBV19 to TRBJ2-2; tentatively, D is TRBD1 (5 bases). The ends were cut back, 6 bases at V and 6 bases at J, with 14 bases in the middle. Germline V gives CDR1 LNHDA, CDR2 SQIVND (reference sequence). This CDR3 has 14 amino acids. CDR3 DNA sequence: TGTGCCAGTAGCAAGCAAGGGGTGGCCGGGGAGCTGTTTTTT. Protein product: CASSKQGVAGELFF.

This clonotype was detected ten times or more. CDR3 loop: CATNWGGNQPQHF. In DNA, the CDR3 is TGTGCCACAAACTGGGGGGGGAATCAGCCCCAGCATTTT. V and J are TRBV7-2 and TRBJ1-5; possible D gene TRBD1, 5 bases. In germline, CDR1 is SGHTA, CDR2 FQGNSA. The CDR3 length is 13 residues. The ends were cut back, 10 bases at V and 4 bases at J, with 14 bases in the middle.

The V and J genes are TRBV20-1 and TRBJ2-1; D is unclear. Germline V gives CDR1 DFQATT, CDR2 SNEGSKA (reference sequence). V gave up 6 bases and J gave up 8 bases, with 20 bases separating them. CDR3 size: 14 residues. The DNA of the CDR3 is TGCAGTGCCGAGCCTGACCCTAACGGCGATGAGCAGTTCTTC. It translates to CSAEPDPNGDEQFF.

This clonotype was observed a few times. The CDR3 loop is CAISGGLGVDEQYF. The CDR3, as DNA: TGTGCCATCAGTGGGGGACTAGGGGTCGACGAGCAGTACTTC. This chain links TRBV10-3 with TRBJ2-7; 8 nucleotides match TRBD2. The CDR3 length is 14 residues. Germline values: CDR1 ENHRY, CDR2 SYGVKD. V trimming: 4 bases; J trimming: 5 bases; junction bases outside the gene matches: 7.

The V and J genes are TRBV9 and TRBJ2-3, with TRBD2 matching 8 bases. The CDR3 has 14 amino acids. J was trimmed by 2 bases and V by 3 bases; bases with no gene match: 2. The germline CDR1 and CDR2 sequences are SGDLS and YYNGEE. The CDR3 nucleotides are TGTGCCAGCAGCGATAGCGGGGCCACAGATACGCAGTATTTT. Its translation is CASSDSGATDTQYF.

The chain combines TRBV5-4 with TRBJ2-7; 10 nucleotides line up with TRBD1. V was clipped by 4 bases and J by 3 bases; unmatched bases: 7. Per germline, CDR1 SGHNT and CDR2 YYREEE (reference sequence). This CDR3 comprises 15 residues. Here the CDR3 DNA reads TGTGCCAGCAGCGGGGGACAGGGGCCCTACTACGAGCAGTACTTC. Translating gives CASSGGQGPYYEQYF.

The table lists this clonotype with many counts. The genes are TRBV12-3 or TRBV12-4 and TRBJ1-2; D unclear. With 3 bases removed from V and 0 bases from J, the gap between germline ends came to 14 bases. The CDR3 has 16 amino acids. The CDR3 here is CASSFNRWESNYGYTF. In nucleotides, the CDR3 is TGTGCCAGCAGTTTTAATCGATGGGAGTCTAACTATGGCTACACCTTC.

This clonotype was found many times. The chain couples TRBV5-1 to TRBJ2-2; 8 bases agree with TRBD1. V shed 4 bases and J 5 bases; nucleotides not matched to a gene: 4. Germline lookup yields CDR1 SGHRS and CDR2 YFSETQ. The CDR3 extends over 14 amino acids. DNA for the CDR3: TGCGCCAGCAGCGCGGGACAGGAAACCGGGGAGCTGTTTTTT. Translating it yields CASSAGQETGELFF.

This clonotype was recorded many times. The V gene is TRBV28, the J gene TRBJ2-5; D call uncertain. The CDR3 spans 13 residues. With 0 bases removed from V and 3 bases from J, the gap between germline ends came to 5 bases. Germline CDR1 is MDHEN and CDR2 is SYDVKM. CDR3 coding DNA: TGTGCCAGCAGTTTATGGTCAGAAGAGACCCAGTACTTC. It specifies CASSLWSEETQYF.